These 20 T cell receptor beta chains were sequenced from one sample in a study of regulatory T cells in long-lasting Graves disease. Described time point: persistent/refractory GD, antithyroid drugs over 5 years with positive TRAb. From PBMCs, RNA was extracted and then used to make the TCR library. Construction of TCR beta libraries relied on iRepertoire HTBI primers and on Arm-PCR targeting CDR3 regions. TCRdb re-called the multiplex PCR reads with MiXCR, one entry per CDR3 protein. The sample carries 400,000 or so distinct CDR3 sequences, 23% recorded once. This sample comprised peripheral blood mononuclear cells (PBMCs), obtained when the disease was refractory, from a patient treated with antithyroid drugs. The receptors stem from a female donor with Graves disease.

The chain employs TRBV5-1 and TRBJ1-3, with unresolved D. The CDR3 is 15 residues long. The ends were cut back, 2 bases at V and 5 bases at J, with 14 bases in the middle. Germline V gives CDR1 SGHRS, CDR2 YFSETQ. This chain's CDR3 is CASSLNSDQRNTIYF. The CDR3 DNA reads TGCGCCAGCAGCTTAAATTCGGACCAGAGAAACACCATATATTTT.

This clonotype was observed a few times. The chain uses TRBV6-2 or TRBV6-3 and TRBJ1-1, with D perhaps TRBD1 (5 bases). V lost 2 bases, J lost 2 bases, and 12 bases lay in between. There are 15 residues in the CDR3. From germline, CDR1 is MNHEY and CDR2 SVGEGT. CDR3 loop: CASSYNPGFNTEAFF. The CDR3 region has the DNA TGTGCCAGCAGTTACAATCCAGGGTTCAACACTGAAGCTTTCTTT.

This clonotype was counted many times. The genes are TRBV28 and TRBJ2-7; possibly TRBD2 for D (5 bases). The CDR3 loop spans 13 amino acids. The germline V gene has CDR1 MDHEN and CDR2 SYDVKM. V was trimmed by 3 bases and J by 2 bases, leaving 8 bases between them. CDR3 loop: CASSFPSTYEQYF. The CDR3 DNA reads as TGTGCCAGCAGTTTCCCTAGCACCTACGAGCAGTACTTC.

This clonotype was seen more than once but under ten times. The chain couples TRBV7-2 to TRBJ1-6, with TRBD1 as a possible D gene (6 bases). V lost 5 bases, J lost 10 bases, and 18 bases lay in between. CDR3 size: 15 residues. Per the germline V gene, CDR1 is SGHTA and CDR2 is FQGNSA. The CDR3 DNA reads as TGTGCCAGCAGCCAATCTACAGGGTCGAGATCACCCCTCCACTTT. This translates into CASSQSTGSRSPLHF. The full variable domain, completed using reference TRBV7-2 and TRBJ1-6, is GAGVSQSPSNKVTEKGKDVELRCDPISGHTALYWYRQSLGQGLEFLIYFQGNSAPDKSGLPSDRFSAERTGGSVSTLTIQRTQQEDSAVYLCASSQSTGSRSPLHFGNGTRLTVT.

DNA of the CDR3: TGTGCCAGTAGTCCGGGACAGGGGGATGATGGCTACACCTTC. This sequence encodes CASSPGQGDDGYTF. The genes are TRBV19 and TRBJ1-2; 11 bases line up with TRBD1. From germline, CDR1 is LNHDA and CDR2 SQIVND (reference sequence). Losses at the gene ends were 5 bases for V and 6 bases for J; bases not matched to a gene: 5. CDR3 length: 14 residues.

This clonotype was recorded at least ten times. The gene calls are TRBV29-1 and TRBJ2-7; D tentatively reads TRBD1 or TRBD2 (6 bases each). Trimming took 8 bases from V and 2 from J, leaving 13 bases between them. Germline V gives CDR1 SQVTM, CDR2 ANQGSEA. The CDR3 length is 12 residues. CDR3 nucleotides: TGCAGCATCGTGGGGGGCCCCTACGAGCAGTACTTC. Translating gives CSIVGGPYEQYF.

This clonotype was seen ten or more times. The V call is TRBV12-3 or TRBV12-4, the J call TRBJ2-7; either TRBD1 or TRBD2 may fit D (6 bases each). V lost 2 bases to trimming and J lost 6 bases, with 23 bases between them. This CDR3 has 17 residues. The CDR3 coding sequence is TGTGCCAGCAGTTTAACGGGGGCCGCGGCTACCCGGGGCGAGCAGTACTTC. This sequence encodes CASSLTGAAATRGEQYF.

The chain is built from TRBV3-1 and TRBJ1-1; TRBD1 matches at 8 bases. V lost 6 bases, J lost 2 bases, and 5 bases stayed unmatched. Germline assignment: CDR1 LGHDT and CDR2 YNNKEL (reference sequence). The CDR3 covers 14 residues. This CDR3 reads CASRQTGVNTEAFF. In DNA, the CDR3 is TGTGCCAGCAGACAGACAGGGGTTAACACTGAAGCTTTCTTT.

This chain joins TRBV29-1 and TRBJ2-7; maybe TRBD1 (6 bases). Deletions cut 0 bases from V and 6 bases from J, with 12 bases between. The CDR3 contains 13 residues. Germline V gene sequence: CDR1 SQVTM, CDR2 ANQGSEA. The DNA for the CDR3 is TGCAGCGTTGAAGAAGCAACAGGGAGCGAGCAGTACTTC. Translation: CSVEEATGSEQYF.

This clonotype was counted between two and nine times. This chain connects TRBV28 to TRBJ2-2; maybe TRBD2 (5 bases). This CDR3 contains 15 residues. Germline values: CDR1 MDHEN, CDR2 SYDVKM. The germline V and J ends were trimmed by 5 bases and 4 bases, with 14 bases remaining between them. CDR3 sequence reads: CASSVKTRGTGELFF. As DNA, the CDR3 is TGTGCCAGCAGTGTGAAAACTAGAGGCACCGGGGAGCTGTTTTTT.

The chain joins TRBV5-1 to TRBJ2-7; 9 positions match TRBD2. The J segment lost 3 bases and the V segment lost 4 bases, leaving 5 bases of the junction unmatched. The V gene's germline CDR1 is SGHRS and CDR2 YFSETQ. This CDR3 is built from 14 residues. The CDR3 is CASSRIAGVYEQYF. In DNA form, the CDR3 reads TGCGCCAGCAGCCGGATAGCGGGGGTCTACGAGCAGTACTTC. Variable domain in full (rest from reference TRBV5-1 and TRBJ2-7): KAGVTQTPRYLIKTRGQQVTLSCSPISGHRSVSWYQQTPGQGLQFLFEYFSETQRNKGNFPGRFSGRQFSNSRSEMNVSTLELGDSALYLCASSRIAGVYEQYFGPGTRLTVT.

The CDR3 reads CASSLTPSVNNEQFF. In DNA, the CDR3 is TGTGCCAGCAGCTTAACCCCGTCAGTGAACAATGAGCAGTTCTTC. The chain combines TRBV7-3 with TRBJ2-1; D not certain. The ends were cut back, 0 bases at V and 5 bases at J, with 11 bases in the middle. Germline V CDR1 and CDR2: SGHTA, FQGTGA. This CDR3 contains 15 residues.

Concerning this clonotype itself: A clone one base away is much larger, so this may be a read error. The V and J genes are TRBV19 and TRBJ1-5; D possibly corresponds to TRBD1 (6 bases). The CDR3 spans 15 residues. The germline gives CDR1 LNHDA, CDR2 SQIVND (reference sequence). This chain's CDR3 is CAGSIRGFGNQPQHF. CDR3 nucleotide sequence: TGTGCCGGTAGTATTAGGGGGTTCGGCAATCAGCCCCAGCATTTT.

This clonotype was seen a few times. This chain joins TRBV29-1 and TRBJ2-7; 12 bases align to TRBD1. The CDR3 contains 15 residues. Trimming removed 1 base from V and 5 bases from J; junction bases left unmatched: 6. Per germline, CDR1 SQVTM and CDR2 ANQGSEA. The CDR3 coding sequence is TGCAGCGTTGAAGGTCCCGGGACAGGGGGCAACGAGCAGTACTTC. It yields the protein CSVEGPGTGGNEQYF.

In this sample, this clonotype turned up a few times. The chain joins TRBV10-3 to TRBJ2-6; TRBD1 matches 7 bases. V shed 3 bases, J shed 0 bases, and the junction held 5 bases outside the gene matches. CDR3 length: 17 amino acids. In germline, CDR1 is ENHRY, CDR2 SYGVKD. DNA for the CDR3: TGTGCCATCAGTGAAGGACAGGTTGGCTCTGGGGCCAACGTCCTGACTTTC. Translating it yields CAISEGQVGSGANVLTF.

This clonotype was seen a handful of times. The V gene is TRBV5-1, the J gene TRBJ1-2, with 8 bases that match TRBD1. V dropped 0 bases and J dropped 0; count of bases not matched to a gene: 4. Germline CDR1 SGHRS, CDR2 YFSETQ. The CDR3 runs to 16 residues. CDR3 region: CASSLDTGGANYGYTF. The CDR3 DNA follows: TGCGCCAGCAGCTTGGATACAGGGGGTGCTAACTATGGCTACACCTTC.

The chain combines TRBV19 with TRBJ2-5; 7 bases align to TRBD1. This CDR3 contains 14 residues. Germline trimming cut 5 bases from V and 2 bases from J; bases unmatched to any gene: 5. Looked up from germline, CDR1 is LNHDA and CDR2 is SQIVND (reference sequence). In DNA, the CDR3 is TGTGCCAGTAGTGTCGGGACAGAACAAGAGACCCAGTACTTC. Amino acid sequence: CASSVGTEQETQYF.

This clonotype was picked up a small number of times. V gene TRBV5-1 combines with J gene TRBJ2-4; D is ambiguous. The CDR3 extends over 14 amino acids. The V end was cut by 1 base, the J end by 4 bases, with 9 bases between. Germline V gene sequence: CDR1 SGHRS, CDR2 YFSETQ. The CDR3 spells CASSLIDGKNIQYF. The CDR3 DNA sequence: TGCGCCAGCAGCTTGATTGATGGGAAAAACATTCAGTACTTC.

Here the CDR3 DNA reads TGTGCCAGCAGTTTAGAATACAATGAAAAACTGTTTTTT. This encodes CASSLEYNEKLFF. This chain links TRBV12-3 or TRBV12-4 with TRBJ1-4, with no clear D. Trimming took 1 base from V and 5 from J, leaving 5 bases between them. This CDR3 is 13 amino acids long.

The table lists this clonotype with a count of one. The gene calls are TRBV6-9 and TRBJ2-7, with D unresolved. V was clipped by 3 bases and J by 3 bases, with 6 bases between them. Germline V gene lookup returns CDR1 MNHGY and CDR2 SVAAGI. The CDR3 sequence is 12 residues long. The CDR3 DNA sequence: TGTGCCAGCAGTTACAAGCGCTACGAGCAGTACTTC. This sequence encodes CASSYKRYEQYF.